The entry that follows covers one TCR beta chain sequence. Its antigen is as yet unknown. Patients aged 2 to 39 years had fewer naive and more memory CD4+ and CD8+ T cells. Sorting split CD4+ cells into CD25-high CD127-low Tregs and CD25-low CD127-high conventional T cells. Amplification used 52 TRBV primers and 13 TRBJ primers. The table came from immunoSEQ multiplex PCR; TCRdb's copy has only in-frame clones and leaves some out. The sample lists over 25,000 clones, about 94% occurring once. The sample is drawn from a study of regulatory T cells. The CDR3 sequence is 13 residues long. Trimming stripped 6 bases from V and 3 bases from J, with 12 bases between. CDR1 is LNHDA and CDR2 is SQIVND in the germline V gene (reference sequence). Study-level results: In CD3G-deficient patients, conventional CD4+ T cells were enriched for hydrophobic CDR3 residues at positions 6 and 7.

The chain combines TRBV19 with TRBJ2-7; D gene ambiguous. The clonotype originates from a child aged 2 to 9 with CD3G deficiency. Sequencing was performed on conventional CD4+ T cells sorted from blood. The CDR3 coding sequence is TGTGCCAGTAGCCAGCGAACTGGCTACGAGCAGTACTTC. Translating it yields CASSQRTGYEQYF. The full variable domain, its missing parts supplied by reference TRBV19 and TRBJ2-7, is DGGITQSPKYLFRKEGQNVTLSCEQNLNHDAMYWYRQDPGQGLRLIYYSQIVNDFQKGDIAEGYSVSREKKESFPLTVTSAQKNPTAFYLCASSQRTGYEQYFGPGTRLTVT.